This passage covers 12 T cell receptor beta chains from one sample sequenced in a study of T-cell memory formation after mild COVID-19. TCRdb called the 5' RACE reads again in MiXCR, with one record for every CDR3 protein. The sample has about 170,000 distinct CDR3 sequences; 10% to 15% are singletons. Sample: PBMCs or a T cell subset sorted from them (not recorded which). These TCRs come from a man younger than 30 who had mild COVID-19 (a few samples of this study predate the infection). Cell type and time point are not known.

In this sample, this clonotype turned up a few times. This chain connects TRBV5-5 to TRBJ2-7, with 9 nucleotides matching TRBD1. There are 14 residues in the CDR3. V lost 4 bases, J lost 3 bases, and 5 bases stayed unmatched. Germline lookup yields CDR1 SGHKS and CDR2 YYEKEE (reference sequence). DNA for the CDR3: TGTGCCAGCAGCGGGACAGGGATGTACTACGAGCAGTACTTC. This codes for CASSGTGMYYEQYF.

The rearrangement joins TRBV5-4 to TRBJ2-1; D gene ambiguous. The CDR3 covers 11 residues. Germline assignment: CDR1 SGHNT and CDR2 YYREEE (reference sequence). V dropped 10 bases and J dropped 5 bases, with 10 bases sitting between them. CDR3 DNA sequence: TGTGCCGGTGGGGTGAACAATGAGCAGTTCTTC. Translation gives CAGGVNNEQFF.

In this sample, this clonotype is medium-sized. This chain connects TRBV18 to TRBJ2-7; 7 bases match TRBD1. The CDR3 contains 16 residues. After removal of 0 bases from V and 3 bases from J, the junction contained 8 bases not matched to a gene. Germline-derived CDR1 and CDR2 are KGHSH and LQKENI. CDR3 in amino acids: CASSPPGTGVLYEQYF. The CDR3 DNA reads TGTGCCAGCTCACCACCGGGTACAGGGGTCCTCTACGAGCAGTACTTC.

The V call is TRBV29-1, the J call TRBJ2-7; no definite D call. This CDR3 region has 12 residues. CDR1 and CDR2 from the germline V gene are SQVTM and ANQGSEA. Trimming pared 4 bases from V and 0 bases from J, leaving 7 bases between. The CDR3 sequence: CSVGKSSYEQYF. DNA of the CDR3: TGCAGCGTTGGCAAGAGCTCCTACGAGCAGTACTTC.

This chain links TRBV4-3 with TRBJ2-7; D is ambiguous. Trimming cost V 4 bases and J 6 bases, with 16 bases left between them. The CDR3 has 14 residues. Germline lookup yields CDR1 LGHNA and CDR2 YSLEER. CDR3 in DNA: TGCGCCAGCAGCCGCACCCCCTTCGGAGTCGAGCAGTACTTC. It codes for CASSRTPFGVEQYF.

The genes are TRBV20-1 and TRBJ1-2, with a weak D call TRBD1 (5 bases). The V end was cut by 5 bases, the J end by 2 bases, with 12 bases between. CDR3 length equals 13 residues. From germline, CDR1 is DFQATT and CDR2 SNEGSKA (reference sequence). CDR3 region: CSAGKGMNYGYTF. The CDR3 coding sequence is TGCAGTGCTGGGAAGGGGATGAACTATGGCTACACCTTC.

This clonotype was picked up a small number of times. The J gene is TRBJ1-2, the V gene TRBV7-2; TRBD1 aligns across 7 bases. CDR1 and CDR2 from the germline V gene are SGHTA and FQGNSA. Trimming took 1 base from V and 0 from J; bases not matched to a gene: 5. CDR3 size: 16 residues. CDR3 region: CASSLGGQLPNYGYTF. CDR3 nucleotides: TGTGCCAGCAGCTTAGGGGGACAGCTTCCTAACTATGGCTACACCTTC.

The chain has TRBV5-1 and TRBJ2-6; 8 bases fit TRBD1. CDR3 length equals 16 residues. Germline V gives CDR1 SGHRS, CDR2 YFSETQ. The V segment lost 5 bases and the J segment 4 bases; nucleotides outside the gene matches: 8. As DNA, the CDR3 is TGCGCCAGCAGAGGGCAGGGGGCGCCAGGGGCCAACGTCCTGACTTTC. Its translation is CASRGQGAPGANVLTF.

This clonotype was observed many times. The V call is TRBV3-1, the J call TRBJ2-4; D is possibly TRBD1 (6 bases). The V gene lost 6 bases and the J gene lost 7 bases, with 13 bases spanning the gap. The CDR3 spans 13 residues. Germline V lookup: CDR1 LGHDT, CDR2 YNNKEL (reference sequence). The DNA for the CDR3 is TGTGCCAGCAGGTATCAGGGGAGTAACATTCAGTACTTC. It is translated as CASRYQGSNIQYF.

The chain has TRBV29-1 and TRBJ2-3; D might be TRBD2 (5 bases). The CDR3 runs 14 residues. V dropped 6 bases and J dropped 5 bases, with 18 bases sitting between them. The germline gives CDR1 SQVTM, CDR2 ANQGSEA. CDR3 nucleotides: TGCAGCGTGAAAATCCAACTAGAGGGAGATACGCAGTATTTT. Translating it yields CSVKIQLEGDTQYF.

This clonotype came up a few times. The V gene is TRBV6-2 or TRBV6-3, the J gene TRBJ2-7; D is possibly TRBD1 (5 bases). Looked up from germline, CDR1 is MNHEY and CDR2 is SVGEGT. The V and J ends lost 7 bases and 6 bases respectively, with 16 bases between them. The CDR3 has 13 amino acids. The CDR3 reads CASTTVGESEQYV. The CDR3 nucleotides read TGTGCCAGCACCACCGTAGGGGAAAGCGAGCAGTACGTC.

This chain links TRBV20-1 with TRBJ2-3, with TRBD2 identical over 12 bases. Unmatched junction bases numbered 6, after V lost 6 bases and J lost 2 bases. The CDR3 is 15 amino acids. From germline, CDR1 is DFQATT and CDR2 SNEGSKA (reference sequence). Written as DNA, the CDR3 is TGCAGTGCCGAGGCTAGCGGGGGGGCCACAGATACGCAGTATTTT. The encoded protein is CSAEASGGATDTQYF.